This T cell receptor (beta chain) derives from a study of T cell responses to AZD1222 COVID-19 vaccine. On this clone: What it recognizes is unknown.

Using immunoSEQ multiplex PCR, the repertoire was profiled, and TCRdb retains in-frame clones only, with some absent. The table has tens of thousands of clones, 88% seen once. Per the germline V gene, CDR1 is SGHNT and CDR2 is YYREEE (reference sequence). CDR3 size: 15 residues. The V gene lost 0 bases and the J gene lost 2 bases, with 6 bases spanning the gap. Study-wide results and limits: A rise in Spike-specific TCR breadth and depth followed two AZD1222 doses. Regions 160-218 and 743-854 dominated among vaccine-associated CD4 TCRs spanning spike. Nearly half of spike-specific TCRs reportedly go after variant regions that carry no mutations. Donors, mostly white British, included more females; clonal diversity was possibly underestimated.

The sample consisted of peripheral blood, taken 28 days after the second AZD1222 dose. The sequence derives from an adult who received the AZD1222 COVID-19 vaccine. The genes are TRBV5-4 and TRBJ2-6; tentative D call: TRBD1 (6 bases). The DNA for the CDR3 is TGTGCCAGCAGCTTGGACAGGGCTGGGGCCAACGTCCTGACTTTC. It translates to CASSLDRAGANVLTF.